This section outlines one T cell receptor (beta chain) sequence together with its context. These data belong to a study of blood T cell repertoires in COVID-19. Here immunoSEQ multiplex PCR was the method, and the copy in TCRdb shows in-frame clones only, minus some. The table records more than 65,000 clones, around nine tenths of them present only once. This CDR3 has 18 amino acids. V lost 1 base, J lost 4 bases, and 15 bases stayed unmatched. Per the germline V gene, CDR1 is LNHDA and CDR2 is SQIVND (reference sequence). The TCR was taken from a human donor in a cohort sampled during active COVID-19. Input material: peripheral blood. V usage is TRBV19 and J usage is TRBJ1-2, with 7 bases aligning to TRBD1. The CDR3 region has the DNA TGTGCCAGTAGTATAGGTATTCAACCGGGACAGCTCTTCTATGGCTACACCTTC. It is translated as CASSIGIQPGQLFYGYTF.